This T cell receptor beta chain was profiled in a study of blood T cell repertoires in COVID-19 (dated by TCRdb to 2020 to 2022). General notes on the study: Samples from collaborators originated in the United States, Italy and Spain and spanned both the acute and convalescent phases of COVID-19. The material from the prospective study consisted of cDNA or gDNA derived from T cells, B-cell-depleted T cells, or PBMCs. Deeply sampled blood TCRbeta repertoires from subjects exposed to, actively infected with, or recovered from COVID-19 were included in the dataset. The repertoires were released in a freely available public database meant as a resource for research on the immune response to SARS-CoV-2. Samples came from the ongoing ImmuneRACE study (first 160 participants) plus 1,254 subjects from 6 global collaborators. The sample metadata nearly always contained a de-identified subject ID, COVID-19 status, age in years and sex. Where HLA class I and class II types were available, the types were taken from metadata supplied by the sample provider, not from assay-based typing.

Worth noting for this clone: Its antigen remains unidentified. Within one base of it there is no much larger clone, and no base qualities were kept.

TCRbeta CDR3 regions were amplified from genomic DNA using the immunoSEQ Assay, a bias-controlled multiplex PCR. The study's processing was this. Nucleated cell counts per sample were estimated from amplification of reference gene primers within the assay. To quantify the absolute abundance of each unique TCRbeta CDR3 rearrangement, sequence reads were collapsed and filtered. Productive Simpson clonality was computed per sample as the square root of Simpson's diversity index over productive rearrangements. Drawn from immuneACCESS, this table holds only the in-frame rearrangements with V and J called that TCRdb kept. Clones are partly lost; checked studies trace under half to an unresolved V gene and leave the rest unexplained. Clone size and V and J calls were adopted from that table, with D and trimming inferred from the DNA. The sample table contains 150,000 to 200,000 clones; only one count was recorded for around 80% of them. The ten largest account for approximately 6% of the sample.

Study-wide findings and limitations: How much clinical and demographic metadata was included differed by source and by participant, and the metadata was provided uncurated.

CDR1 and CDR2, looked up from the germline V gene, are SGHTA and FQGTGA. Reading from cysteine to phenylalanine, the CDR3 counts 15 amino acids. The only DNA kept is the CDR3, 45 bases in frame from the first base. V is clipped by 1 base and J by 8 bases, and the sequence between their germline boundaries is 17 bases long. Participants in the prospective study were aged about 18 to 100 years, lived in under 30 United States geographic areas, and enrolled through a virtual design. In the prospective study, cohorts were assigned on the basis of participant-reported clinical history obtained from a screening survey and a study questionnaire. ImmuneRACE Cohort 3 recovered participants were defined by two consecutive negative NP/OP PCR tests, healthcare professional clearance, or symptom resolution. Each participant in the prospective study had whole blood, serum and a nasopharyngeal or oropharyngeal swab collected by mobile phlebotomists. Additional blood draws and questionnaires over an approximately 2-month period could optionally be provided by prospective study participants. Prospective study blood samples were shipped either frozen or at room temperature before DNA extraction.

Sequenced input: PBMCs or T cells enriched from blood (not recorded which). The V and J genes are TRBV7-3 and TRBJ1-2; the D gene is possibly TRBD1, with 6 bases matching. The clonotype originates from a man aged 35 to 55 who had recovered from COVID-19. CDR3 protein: CASSLMAAGVGGYTF. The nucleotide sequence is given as TGTGCCAGCAGCTTAATGGCGGCAGGGGTAGGAGGCTACACCTTC.